Listed here are 28 T cell receptor beta chains from one sample, sequenced in a study of blood T cell repertoires in COVID-19. Sequenced by immunoSEQ multiplex PCR; TCRdb stores in-frame clones only, minus some. The sample records roughly 260,000 clones, about nine tenths being singletons. The sequencing input was PBMCs or T cells enriched from blood (not recorded which). The receptor set was obtained from a young woman who had recovered from COVID-19.

V and J are TRBV11-2 and TRBJ1-3, with D uncertain. V shed 1 base and J shed 3 bases, with 7 bases lying between them. This CDR3 comprises 14 residues. Germline V CDR1 and CDR2: SGHAT, FQNNGV. CDR3 coding DNA: TGTGCCAGCAGCTTAGGGTTCGGTGGAAACACCATATATTTT. It encodes CASSLGFGGNTIYF.

The genes are TRBV5-4 and TRBJ2-5, with 8 bases matching TRBD1. The ends lost 4 bases at V and 4 bases at J; junction bases unmatched: 9. The CDR3 runs 15 residues. Germline assignment: CDR1 SGHNT and CDR2 YYREEE (reference sequence). The CDR3 bases are TGTGCCAGCAGCCTCCAGGGGGCGGAGGGAGAGACCCAGTACTTC. Its translation: CASSLQGAEGETQYF.

The chain joins TRBV28 to TRBJ1-5, with D tentatively TRBD1 (5 bases). CDR1 is MDHEN and CDR2 is SYDVKM in the germline V gene. V dropped 4 bases and J dropped 7 bases, with 17 bases sitting between them. This CDR3 is built from 15 residues. CDR3: CASSWGVTRDQPQHF. For the CDR3, the DNA is TGTGCCAGCAGTTGGGGGGTGACACGGGACCAGCCCCAGCATTTT.

J is TRBJ1-5 and V is TRBV2, with 7 positions matching TRBD1. Per the germline V gene, CDR1 is SNHLY and CDR2 is FYNNEI. Trimming at V came to 4 bases and at J to 0 bases, leaving 18 bases not matched to a gene. CDR3 length equals 20 residues. CDR3 loop: CASSGPGQEDRPYSNQPQHF. The CDR3 DNA reads as TGTGCCAGCAGTGGCCCCGGACAGGAGGACAGGCCCTATAGCAATCAGCCCCAGCATTTT.

This chain links TRBV25-1 with TRBJ2-7; TRBD1 might be the D (6 bases). Trimming cost V 3 bases and J 0 bases, with 15 bases left between them. Per germline, CDR1 MGHDK and CDR2 SYGVNS. The CDR3 has 16 residues. This CDR3 reads CASSDPGQRRSYEQYF. The CDR3 bases are TGTGCCAGCAGTGACCCCGGACAGCGTCGCTCCTACGAGCAGTACTTC.

V gene TRBV4-2 combines with J gene TRBJ2-1; 10 nucleotides align to TRBD2. J lost 3 bases, V lost 0 bases, and 5 bases had no gene match. Germline-derived CDR1 and CDR2 are LGHNA and YNFKEQ. The CDR3 length is 17 residues. The CDR3 region has the DNA TGTGCCAGCAGCCAAGATCTAGCGGGAGAAGGCTACAATGAGCAGTTCTTC. Its translation: CASSQDLAGEGYNEQFF.

This chain connects TRBV7-2 to TRBJ2-5, with 7 bases aligning to TRBD2. Looked up from germline, CDR1 is SGHTA and CDR2 is FQGNSA. This CDR3 is built from 15 residues. Losses at the gene ends were 5 bases for V and 5 bases for J; bases not matched to a gene: 11. CDR3 protein: CASSLTGTIGETQYF. CDR3 coding DNA: TGTGCCAGCAGCCTCACCGGGACTATAGGTGAGACCCAGTACTTC.

The chain combines TRBV19 with TRBJ1-1; perhaps TRBD1 as D (5 bases). Germline values: CDR1 LNHDA, CDR2 SQIVND (reference sequence). CDR3 length: 15 amino acids. The ends were cut back, 4 bases at V and 0 bases at J, with 12 bases in the middle. The CDR3 spells CASSKASGLNTEAFF. CDR3 bases: TGTGCCAGTAGTAAAGCCTCAGGGTTGAACACTGAAGCTTTCTTT.

This sequence joins TRBV18 and TRBJ1-2; the D gene is possibly TRBD1 (6 bases). Germline lookup yields CDR1 KGHSH and CDR2 LQKENI. The CDR3 extends over 21 amino acids. Trimming cost V 5 bases and J 4 bases, with 35 bases left between them. For the CDR3, the DNA is TGTGCCAGCTCATCATCGTCAGATCCGGGACACTCCTCCCATACGGGCTATGGCTACACCTTC. Protein product: CASSSSSDPGHSSHTGYGYTF.

CDR3 loop: CASSAGNKPSDGRIYF. In DNA form, the CDR3 reads TGTGCCAGCAGCGCTGGCAACAAGCCTTCCGACGGGAGAATATATTTT. This chain joins TRBV9 and TRBJ1-3; no clear D gene. Trimming removed 3 bases from V and 13 bases from J, with 26 bases in between. This CDR3 has 16 amino acids. The germline V gene encodes CDR1 SGDLS and CDR2 YYNGEE. Full variable domain (rest looked up from reference TRBV9 and TRBJ1-3): DSGVTQTPKHLITATGQRVTLRCSPRSGDLSVYWYQQSLDQGLQFLIQYYNGEERAKGNILERFSAQQFPDLHSELNLSSLELGDSALYFCASSAGNKPSDGRIYFGEGSWLTVV.

CDR3 nucleotides: TGTGCCAGCAGTGAGGCAGGGTTCGGCCAGCCCCAGCATTTT. It codes for CASSEAGFGQPQHF. The chain couples TRBV2 to TRBJ1-5; the D gene is possibly TRBD1 (5 bases). The CDR3 totals 14 residues. CDR1 SNHLY and CDR2 FYNNEI come from the germline V gene. Trimming took 3 bases from V and 7 from J, leaving 13 bases between them.

The CDR3 reads CASSLDLESSGANVLTF. Written as DNA, the CDR3 is TGTGCCAGCAGCTTAGATCTAGAGAGCTCTGGGGCCAACGTCCTGACTTTC. The genes are TRBV11-3 and TRBJ2-6, with D unclear. This CDR3 is 17 amino acids long. Germline CDR1 is SGHNT and CDR2 is YENEEA. V lost 0 bases and J 0 bases, leaving 9 bases between the germline ends.

The J gene is TRBJ2-7, the V gene TRBV29-1; no clear D gene. V was cut by 4 bases and J by 5 bases, with 18 bases left in between. CDR1 SQVTM and CDR2 ANQGSEA come from the germline V gene. CDR3 size: 14 residues. CDR3 region: CSVGLPSLRDEQYF. The CDR3 bases are TGCAGCGTTGGACTTCCGTCTTTGCGCGACGAGCAGTACTTC.

V gene TRBV24-1 combines with J gene TRBJ2-7; 7 bases agree with TRBD2. CDR1 KGHDR and CDR2 SFDVKD come from the germline V gene. The CDR3 is made up of 16 amino acids. Losses at the gene ends were 9 bases for V and 5 bases for J; bases not matched to a gene: 18. The CDR3: CATDIWEGFGRDEQYF. DNA of the CDR3: TGTGCCACCGACATCTGGGAGGGCTTCGGTAGAGACGAGCAGTACTTC.

This clone came up once. This chain connects TRBV2 to TRBJ1-2, with no clear D. CDR3 length equals 14 residues. With 4 bases removed from V and 3 bases from J, the gap between germline ends came to 12 bases. Germline CDR1 is SNHLY and CDR2 is FYNNEI. The CDR3 reads CASSGGGGYYGYTF. CDR3 coding DNA: TGTGCCAGCAGTGGGGGAGGAGGCTACTATGGCTACACCTTC.

This clone was counted once. The chain carries TRBV5-1 and TRBJ1-4, with D maybe TRBD1 (5 bases). V was shortened by 2 bases and J by 8 bases, with 10 bases between the two germline ends. Germline lookup yields CDR1 SGHRS and CDR2 YFSETQ. The CDR3 loop spans 13 amino acids. The CDR3 DNA is TGCGCCAGCAGCTTTGGGGAGGGGGAAAAACTGTTTTTT. Encoded protein: CASSFGEGEKLFF.

The J gene is TRBJ1-3, the V gene TRBV4-1; the D gene is possibly TRBD1 (6 bases). This CDR3 region has 14 residues. CDR1 is MGHRA and CDR2 is YSYEKL in the germline V gene. Between the trimmed V and J ends, which lost 0 bases and 9 bases, there was a span of 12 bases. CDR3 protein: CASSQDPTGTTIYF. For the CDR3, the DNA is TGCGCCAGCAGCCAAGATCCTACAGGGACCACCATATATTTT.

The CDR3 DNA follows: TGTGCCAGCAGCCCACTAGCGGGGGGGGCAGATACGCAGTATTTT. Its protein product is CASSPLAGGADTQYF. The chain joins TRBV7-9 to TRBJ2-3; the match to TRBD2 covers 13 bases. The CDR3 covers 15 residues. Looked up from germline, CDR1 is SEHNR and CDR2 is FQNEAQ (reference sequence). J gave up 4 bases and V 5 bases, and 3 bases lay outside the gene matches.

This chain joins TRBV7-9 and TRBJ1-1; no clear D gene. The CDR3 is 13 amino acids. V shed 5 bases and J shed 10 bases, with 17 bases lying between them. The V gene's germline CDR1 is SEHNR and CDR2 FQNEAQ (reference sequence). CDR3 nucleotides: TGTGCCAGCAGCCCAGATCCCCTAGCGGGAGCTTTCTTT. The encoded protein is CASSPDPLAGAFF.

This chain connects TRBV28 to TRBJ1-1; TRBD1 aligns across 7 bases. Germline CDR1 and CDR2: MDHEN and SYDVKM. CDR3 length equals 14 residues. V trimming: 5 bases; J trimming: 3 bases; junction bases outside the gene matches: 6. CDR3 nucleotides: TGTGCCAGCAGTCCGAGTCAGGGGGACACTGAAGCTTTCTTT. Its protein product is CASSPSQGDTEAFF.

The chain has TRBV29-1 and TRBJ1-2; 7 nucleotides match TRBD1. Germline trimming cut 4 bases from V and 8 bases from J; bases unmatched to any gene: 10. CDR1 and CDR2 (germline): SQVTM, ANQGSEA. The CDR3 runs 13 residues. The CDR3 DNA follows: TGCAGCGTTGTTGAGGAGGGGGCCAGGGGCTACACCTTC. Residues: CSVVEEGARGYTF.

The V and J genes are TRBV2 and TRBJ1-4, with 7 bases that match TRBD1. The junction had 12 bases not matched to a gene; V was cut back by 6 bases and J by 8 bases. CDR1 is SNHLY, CDR2 FYNNEI, per germline. The CDR3 covers 15 residues. CDR3 nucleotide sequence: TGTGCCAGCAGCCCCGGGATGACAGGGAAGGAAAAACTGTTTTTT. Amino acid sequence: CASSPGMTGKEKLFF.

CDR3 in DNA: TGTGCCAGCAAGGGAGTCGGGGAGACCCAGTACTTC. Translated: CASKGVGETQYF. V is TRBV7-9 and J is TRBJ2-5, with D perhaps TRBD2 (5 bases). The CDR3 has 12 amino acids. Per germline, CDR1 SEHNR and CDR2 FQNEAQ (reference sequence). V lost 7 bases and J 5 bases, leaving 11 bases between the germline ends.

J is TRBJ1-2 and V is TRBV5-1; 8 nucleotides match TRBD1. The germline gives CDR1 SGHRS, CDR2 YFSETQ. J lost 3 bases, V lost 5 bases, and 6 bases had no gene match. The CDR3 length is 14 residues. This chain's CDR3 is CASRVGQGDYGYTF. The CDR3 DNA reads TGCGCCAGCAGAGTCGGACAGGGCGACTATGGCTACACCTTC.

The V call is TRBV5-4, the J call TRBJ1-2, with 8 bases that match TRBD1. The J segment lost 3 bases and the V segment lost 3 bases, leaving 4 bases of the junction unmatched. Germline CDR1 and CDR2: SGHNT and YYREEE (reference sequence). CDR3 size: 14 residues. CDR3 sequence: CASSYPDRDYGYTF. The CDR3 bases are TGTGCCAGCAGCTACCCGGACAGGGACTATGGCTACACCTTC.

The chain carries TRBV5-4 and TRBJ2-7; 7 bases match TRBD2. There are 17 residues in the CDR3. Per germline, CDR1 SGHNT and CDR2 YYREEE (reference sequence). J was trimmed by 1 base and V by 1 base; bases with no gene match: 11. CDR3 coding DNA: TGTGCCAGCAGCTTGTTTAAGTTCGGACTAGTATCCTACGAGCAGTACTTC. Translated: CASSLFKFGLVSYEQYF.

The chain has TRBV5-4 and TRBJ2-1, with TRBD2 as a possible D gene (5 bases). The CDR3 loop spans 14 amino acids. Between the trimmed V and J ends, which lost 2 bases and 0 bases, there was a span of 6 bases. Germline CDR1 reads SGHNT; CDR2 reads YYREEE (reference sequence). The CDR3 DNA follows: TGTGCCAGCAGCTTTGGGAGCTCCTACAATGAGCAGTTCTTC. Amino acids: CASSFGSSYNEQFF.

The CDR3 protein is CASSQGGLVTGELFF. Written as DNA, the CDR3 is TGTGCCAGCAGCCAAGGGGGACTCGTAACCGGGGAGCTGTTTTTT. The chain joins TRBV3-1 (or the pseudogene TRBV3-2) to TRBJ2-2; D may be TRBD2 (6 bases). V lost 1 base to trimming and J lost 5 bases, with 11 bases between them. The germline gives CDR1 LGHDT, CDR2 YNNKEL (reference sequence). CDR3 size: 15 residues.